The 20 T cell receptor beta chains listed next were all sequenced from one sample in a study of Tregs in tolerant kidney transplant recipients (dated by TCRdb to between 2019 and 2020). The library was produced with the immunoSEQ multiplex PCR assay. TCRdb carries this immuneACCESS record with in-frame sequences only. Its versions omit some clonotypes, under half of them owing to an unresolved V gene in the studies checked, with the rest unexplained. This sample comprises about 88,000 clones, more than 90% of them detected only once. The ten biggest clones cover 4.7% of the sample. The specimen was CD8+ T cells from blood. The receptors originated from a human donor in good health.

This clone has a single count. The chain employs TRBV25-1 and TRBJ2-2; either TRBD1 or TRBD2 may fit D (5 bases each). The V end lost 2 bases, the J end lost 1 base, and 11 bases lay between the germline ends. The CDR3 length is 16 residues. Germline CDR1 MGHDK, CDR2 SYGVNS. The CDR3 region is CASSERGGRNTGELFF. The CDR3 DNA follows: TGTGCCAGCAGTGAAAGGGGCGGGCGGAACACCGGGGAGCTGTTTTTT. The full variable domain, with the rest looked up from reference TRBV25-1 and TRBJ2-2, is EADIYQTPRYLVIGTGKKITLECSQTMGHDKMYWYQQDPGMELHLIHYSYGVNSTEKGDLSSESTVSRIRTEHFPLTLESARPSHTSQYLCASSERGGRNTGELFFGEGSRLTVL.

A single count supports this clone. The chain combines TRBV11-2 with TRBJ2-1; 7 positions match TRBD1. J gave up 3 bases and V 5 bases, and 7 bases lay outside the gene matches. The CDR3 is made up of 15 amino acids. Looked up from germline, CDR1 is SGHAT and CDR2 is FQNNGV. CDR3 sequence (DNA): TGTGCCAGCAGCACCCTCAGGGGGAGCTACAATGAGCAGTTCTTC. As protein: CASSTLRGSYNEQFF.

The V gene is TRBV6-4, the J gene TRBJ2-3; 9 bases agree with TRBD2. V lost 5 bases, J lost 1 base, and 1 base stayed unmatched. The CDR3 contains 14 residues. The germline CDR1 and CDR2 sequences are MRHNA and SNTAGT. CDR3 DNA: TGTGCCAGCAGTCCTAGCGGGGGCACAGATACGCAGTATTTT. Protein product: CASSPSGGTDTQYF.

The chain has TRBV7-9 and TRBJ2-5; TRBD1 aligns across 8 bases. The germline V gene encodes CDR1 SEHNR and CDR2 FQNEAQ (reference sequence). V dropped 2 bases and J dropped 3; count of bases not matched to a gene: 5. CDR3 length equals 15 residues. CDR3 nucleotide sequence: TGTGCCAGCAGCTTATACCAGGGGGCGAAAGAGACCCAGTACTTC. It is translated as CASSLYQGAKETQYF.

The chain joins TRBV18 to TRBJ1-1; D not certain. Looked up from germline, CDR1 is KGHSH and CDR2 is LQKENI. V was pared by 4 bases and J by 7 bases, with 13 bases between. The CDR3 length is 13 residues. For the CDR3, the DNA is TGTGCCAGCTCACTCTCGGCCCGACGTGAAGCTTTCTTT. Amino acids: CASSLSARREAFF.

The genes are TRBV7-9 and TRBJ2-7, with 7 bases that match TRBD2. Germline V gene sequence: CDR1 SEHNR, CDR2 FQNEAQ (reference sequence). V trimming: 1 base; J trimming: 0 bases; junction bases outside the gene matches: 3. This CDR3 comprises 15 residues. The CDR3: CASSLGGGGSYEQYF. The CDR3 DNA reads TGTGCCAGCAGCTTAGGTGGGGGGGGCTCCTACGAGCAGTACTTC.

The V call is TRBV6-1, the J call TRBJ1-3; TRBD1 is a possible D gene (6 bases). In germline, CDR1 is MNHNS, CDR2 SASEGT. The length of the CDR3 is 16 residues. Trimming took 3 bases from V and 2 from J, leaving 14 bases between them. The CDR3 protein is CASSEDQGRPGNTIYF. CDR3 nucleotide sequence: TGTGCCAGCAGTGAGGACCAGGGGCGACCTGGAAACACCATATATTTT.

The CDR3 loop is CASSSNTEAFF. CDR3 nucleotides: TGTGCCAGCAGTTCGAACACTGAAGCTTTCTTT. The chain combines TRBV6-4 with TRBJ1-1; D uncertain. Germline CDR1 MRHNA, CDR2 SNTAGT. Trimming cost V 5 bases and J 1 base, with 2 bases left between them. The CDR3 has 11 residues.

This chain links TRBV7-6 with TRBJ1-1; 8 positions match TRBD1. V dropped 5 bases and J dropped 4; count of bases not matched to a gene: 12. This CDR3 comprises 16 residues. Germline V CDR1 and CDR2: SGHVS, FNYEAQ. The chain's CDR3 is CASSDRYRGSGTEAFF. The CDR3, as DNA: TGTGCCAGCAGCGACAGATACAGGGGGTCGGGCACTGAAGCTTTCTTT. Full variable domain (missing parts from reference TRBV7-6 and TRBJ1-1): GAGVSQSPRYKVTKRGQDVALRCDPISGHVSLYWYRQALGQGPEFLTYFNYEAQQDKSGLPNDRFSAERPEGSISTLTIQRTEQRDSAMYRCASSDRYRGSGTEAFFGQGTRLTVV.

J is TRBJ1-1 and V is TRBV4-1; TRBD1 might be the D (6 bases). This CDR3 is built from 13 residues. Germline CDR1 reads MGHRA; CDR2 reads YSYEKL. Trimming took 0 bases from V and 8 from J, leaving 10 bases between them. As DNA, the CDR3 is TGCGCCAGCAGCCAAGAACAGGGATGGGAAGCTTTCTTT. Its protein product is CASSQEQGWEAFF.

The genes are TRBV7-6 and TRBJ1-4; no definite D call. CDR3 size: 15 residues. Germline V gene data show CDR1 as SGHVS and CDR2 as FNYEAQ. Trimming pared 2 bases from V and 3 bases from J, leaving 10 bases between. This CDR3 is CASSLLTKANEKLFF. The CDR3 bases are TGTGCCAGCAGCTTATTGACGAAAGCTAATGAAAAACTGTTTTTT.

The rearrangement joins TRBV29-1 to TRBJ2-5; perhaps TRBD2 as D (6 bases). The germline gives CDR1 SQVTM, CDR2 ANQGSEA. This CDR3 is built from 11 residues. CDR3 region: CVGIAGETQYF. CDR3 nucleotides: TGCGTGGGGATTGCGGGGGAGACCCAGTACTTC.

This clone was seen a handful of times. The chain recombines TRBV11-2 with TRBJ1-2; D remains unclear. V lost 4 bases and J lost 7, with 10 bases in between. Germline V lookup: CDR1 SGHAT, CDR2 FQNNGV. This CDR3 region has 12 residues. CDR3 nucleotide sequence: TGTGCCAGCAGCTCTCACGAGGTTGGCTACACCTTC. Translation gives CASSSHEVGYTF.

The rearrangement joins TRBV6-5 to TRBJ2-3; the D gene is possibly TRBD2 (5 bases). The germline CDR1 and CDR2 sequences are MNHEY and SVGAGI. The CDR3 has 15 residues. V lost 3 bases and J lost 0, with 10 bases in between. The CDR3 DNA reads as TGTGCCAGCAGTTATAGCAGGACTAGCACAGATACGCAGTATTTT. Protein product: CASSYSRTSTDTQYF.

The rearrangement joins TRBV9 to TRBJ2-5, with a weak D call TRBD2 (6 bases). Per germline, CDR1 SGDLS and CDR2 YYNGEE. The CDR3 extends over 14 amino acids. The ends were cut back, 4 bases at V and 2 bases at J, with 12 bases in the middle. CDR3 nucleotide sequence: TGTGCCAGCAGCCCCTCGGGAGCTCAAGAGACCCAGTACTTC. Protein sequence: CASSPSGAQETQYF.

This clone was seen once. This chain connects TRBV4-1 to TRBJ2-7; 12 nucleotides match TRBD2. With 1 base clipped from V and 3 bases from J, the junction kept 10 bases outside the gene matches. CDR1 is MGHRA and CDR2 is YSYEKL in the germline V gene. CDR3 length: 18 amino acids. The CDR3 sequence: CASSQVWTSGTPVYEQYF. The CDR3 DNA is TGCGCCAGCAGCCAAGTCTGGACTAGCGGGACCCCGGTCTACGAGCAGTACTTC.

This rearrangement joins TRBV19 to TRBJ1-1; 7 positions agree with TRBD1. Trimming removed 1 base from V and 2 bases from J; junction bases left unmatched: 7. CDR1 LNHDA and CDR2 SQIVND come from the germline V gene (reference sequence). This CDR3 comprises 16 residues. DNA of the CDR3: TGTGCCAGTAGTATAGGAGCAGGGGGAGTAAACACTGAAGCTTTCTTT. Its protein product is CASSIGAGGVNTEAFF.

V usage is TRBV5-8 and J usage is TRBJ2-1; D gene uncertain. Between the trimmed V and J ends, which lost 1 base and 6 bases, there was a span of 11 bases. The CDR3 loop spans 14 amino acids. Germline V gene data show CDR1 as SGHTS and CDR2 as YDEGEE. The CDR3, as DNA: TGTGCCAGCAGCTTGAGCCGTATCTTCAATGAGCAGTTCTTC. It codes for CASSLSRIFNEQFF. Using reference TRBV5-8 and TRBJ2-1 for the parts outside the CDR3, the full variable domain is EAGVTQSPTHLIKTRGQQATLRCSPISGHTSVYWYQQALGLGLQFLLWYDEGEERNRGNFPPRFSGRQFPNYSSELNVNALELEDSALYLCASSLSRIFNEQFFGPGTRLTVL.

This clone came up once. The chain combines TRBV5-5 with TRBJ2-7, with 7 positions matching TRBD1. J gave up 2 bases and V 7 bases, and 6 bases lay outside the gene matches. The CDR3 is 13 amino acids. Germline V lookup: CDR1 SGHKS, CDR2 YYEKEE (reference sequence). The CDR3 nucleotides read TGTGCCAGCCTAGGGGGCCTCCCCTACGAGCAGTACTTC. Protein: CASLGGLPYEQYF.

The J gene is TRBJ2-3, the V gene TRBV5-4, with TRBD2 identical over 7 bases. The germline gives CDR1 SGHNT, CDR2 YYREEE (reference sequence). The CDR3 extends over 16 amino acids. Trimming cost V 4 bases and J 0 bases; bases outside gene matches: 8. The CDR3 coding sequence is TGTGCCAGCAGCAAATCACTAGCGCGGAGCACAGATACGCAGTATTTT. This sequence encodes CASSKSLARSTDTQYF.